The 13 T cell receptor beta chains below all came from one sample that was sequenced in a study of CD8+ T cells in alopecia areata (dated by TCRdb to between 2017 and 2018). Library method: the immunoSEQ multiplex PCR assay. RNA was extracted from all samples and reverse transcribed into cDNA, which served as template for TCR sequencing. TCRdb took over this immuneACCESS table, retaining in-frame rearrangements with V and J assigned. Such tables are incomplete; in checked studies, under half of the missing clones stem from an unresolved V gene, and the remainder is unexplained. A total of around 200,000 clones appear in this sample, roughly 59% of them only once. Around 1.6% of the sample is held by the ten biggest clonotypes. The time point label of this sample denotes: baseline before oral tofacitinib. Source: CD4+ T cells sorted from blood, taken at week 0. These receptor sequences come from a human donor with alopecia areata.

This clone appeared once. CDR3 nucleotides: TGTGCCTGGGCACGACTAGCGGGGGACGCCGGGCAGTTCTTC. This sequence encodes CAWARLAGDAGQFF. The V call is TRBV30, the J call TRBJ2-1; 12 bases map to TRBD2. Germline assignment: CDR1 GTSNPN and CDR2 SVGIG (reference sequence). The V segment lost 5 bases and the J segment 12 bases; nucleotides outside the gene matches: 11. This CDR3 contains 14 residues.

This clone was recorded a few times. The J gene is TRBJ2-3, the V gene TRBV5-1; tentatively, D is TRBD2 (7 bases). This CDR3 contains 17 residues. Germline V gene sequence: CDR1 SGHRS, CDR2 YFSETQ. V lost 4 bases, J lost 0 bases, and 18 bases lay in between. CDR3 sequence (DNA): TGCGCCAGCAGCAGTGGGGTCGCGGGGGCCAGCACAGATACGCAGTATTTT. It encodes CASSSGVAGASTDTQYF.

This chain uses TRBV30 with TRBJ2-2, with unresolved D. V lost 0 bases to trimming and J lost 6 bases, with 14 bases between them. The CDR3 totals 15 residues. Germline assignment: CDR1 GTSNPN and CDR2 SVGIG (reference sequence). CDR3 DNA sequence: TGTGCCTGGAGTGTACAAGTGGGATTTGCCGGGGAGCTGTTTTTT. Its protein product is CAWSVQVGFAGELFF.

As DNA, the CDR3 is TGTGCCAGCAGCTTACAAGAGACTGGGGTGCTAACCGGTCCCCTCCACTTT. It specifies CASSLQETGVLTGPLHF. The rearrangement joins TRBV7-2 to TRBJ1-6, with D unresolved. CDR1 and CDR2 from the germline V gene are SGHTA and FQGNSA. This CDR3 is built from 17 residues. Trimming took 2 bases from V and 13 from J, leaving 24 bases between them.

The rearrangement links TRBV7-2 to TRBJ1-1, with D tentatively TRBD1 (6 bases). Germline V gene data show CDR1 as SGHTA and CDR2 as FQGNSA. The CDR3 consists of 13 residues. V shed 4 bases and J shed 14 bases, with 20 bases lying between them. The CDR3 protein is CASSSQRRQAGFF. CDR3 in DNA: TGTGCCAGCAGCTCCCAGAGACGACAGGCGGGCTTCTTT.

The chain carries TRBV30 and TRBJ2-3; D unclear. V was shortened by 4 bases and J by 4 bases, with 6 bases between the two germline ends. The germline CDR1 and CDR2 sequences are GTSNPN and SVGIG (reference sequence). CDR3 length: 11 amino acids. CDR3 region: CAWTASDTQYF. CDR3 nucleotides: TGTGCCTGGACAGCATCAGATACGCAGTATTTT.

The gene calls are TRBV30 and TRBJ1-2; D gene ambiguous. V was shortened by 4 bases and J by 0 bases, with 9 bases between the two germline ends. The CDR3 contains 13 residues. The germline CDR1 and CDR2 sequences are GTSNPN and SVGIG (reference sequence). CDR3 amino acids: CAWIPETNYGYTF. CDR3 DNA: TGTGCCTGGATTCCAGAAACTAACTATGGCTACACCTTC.

This clone was counted a few times. Other DNA sequences in the sample encode the same CDR3. The rearrangement links TRBV5-4 to TRBJ2-1, with D tentatively TRBD1 or TRBD2 (6 bases each). There are 16 residues in the CDR3. Germline V lookup: CDR1 SGHNT, CDR2 YYREEE (reference sequence). Deletions cut 0 bases from V and 4 bases from J, with 14 bases between. This chain's CDR3 is CASSLGPGAGYNEQFF. CDR3 bases: TGTGCCAGCAGCTTGGGTCCGGGGGCAGGATACAATGAGCAGTTCTTC.

This clone was seen only once. The V and J genes are TRBV2 and TRBJ1-6; a possible D gene is TRBD1 (6 bases). The CDR3 consists of 15 residues. V gave up 6 bases and J gave up 7 bases, with 16 bases separating them. Per the germline V gene, CDR1 is SNHLY and CDR2 is FYNNEI. The CDR3 region is CASRAQGTSNSPLHF. Here the CDR3 DNA reads TGTGCCAGCAGAGCACAGGGAACCTCAAATTCACCCCTCCACTTT.

The gene calls are TRBV29-1 and TRBJ1-5; tentatively, D is TRBD1 (5 bases). Germline values: CDR1 SQVTM, CDR2 ANQGSEA. This CDR3 is built from 13 residues. Between the trimmed V and J ends, which lost 4 bases and 6 bases, there was a span of 13 bases. CDR3 loop: CSVGGGFGQPQHF. The CDR3 DNA reads TGCAGCGTTGGTGGGGGGTTTGGTCAGCCCCAGCATTTT.

This clone came up a few times. The V call is TRBV5-1, the J call TRBJ2-3, with D possibly matching TRBD2 (5 bases). V was shortened by 2 bases and J by 1 base, with 11 bases between the two germline ends. Looked up from germline, CDR1 is SGHRS and CDR2 is YFSETQ. The CDR3 is made up of 15 amino acids. In DNA, the CDR3 is TGCGCCAGCAGCTTACCCGGAGGACGCACAGATACGCAGTATTTT. It specifies CASSLPGGRTDTQYF. Using reference TRBV5-1 and TRBJ2-3 for the parts outside the CDR3, the full variable domain is KAGVTQTPRYLIKTRGQQVTLSCSPISGHRSVSWYQQTPGQGLQFLFEYFSETQRNKGNFPGRFSGRQFSNSRSEMNVSTLELGDSALYLCASSLPGGRTDTQYFGPGTRLTVL.

The rearrangement joins TRBV7-2 to TRBJ2-1, with TRBD2 matching over 8 bases. Germline V lookup: CDR1 SGHTA, CDR2 FQGNSA. V was pared by 9 bases and J by 0 bases, with 4 bases of the junction left unmatched. This CDR3 has 14 residues. This chain's CDR3 is CASSGVGSYNEQFF. The CDR3, as DNA: TGTGCCAGTAGCGGGGTCGGCTCCTACAATGAGCAGTTCTTC.

The table lists this clone with a count of one. As DNA, the CDR3 is TGTGCCAGCAGTCCCCGGGACAGATACTACGAGCAGTACTTC. Encoded protein: CASSPRDRYYEQYF. The rearrangement uses TRBV2 and TRBJ2-7, with TRBD1 identical over 7 bases. There are 14 residues in the CDR3. J was trimmed by 3 bases and V by 5 bases; bases with no gene match: 7. CDR1 and CDR2 (germline): SNHLY, FYNNEI.